One sample yielded the 27 T cell receptor beta chains listed below, sequenced in a study of shared T cell receptors in the human thymus. Assay used: immunoSEQ multiplex PCR; TCRdb lists only in-frame clones, some missing. The table shows over 350,000 clones, with 95% occurring only once. The sample comprised thymocytes. The receptors were gathered from a human donor.

The CDR3 bases are TGTGCCAGCAGCGTAGAGGGGGCCGTGGCGGGAGCTGGCAATGAGCAGTTCTTC. Translating gives CASSVEGAVAGAGNEQFF. The J gene is TRBJ2-1, the V gene TRBV9; D could derive from TRBD1 or TRBD2 (7 bases each). The CDR3 contains 18 residues. Between the trimmed V and J ends, which lost 0 bases and 6 bases, there was a span of 22 bases. From germline, CDR1 is SGDLS and CDR2 YYNGEE.

This sequence joins TRBV7-9 and TRBJ2-1, with 8 bases fitting TRBD2. The CDR3 runs 15 residues. Germline V CDR1 and CDR2: SEHNR, FQNEAQ (reference sequence). Trimming cost V 5 bases and J 7 bases; bases outside gene matches: 10. DNA of the CDR3: TGTGCCAGCAGCGGTACTAGCGGAGTAGGGAATGAGCAGTTCTTC. Encoded protein: CASSGTSGVGNEQFF.

The chain has TRBV27 and TRBJ2-7; D remains unclear. CDR3 length equals 14 residues. V was clipped by 7 bases and J by 3 bases, with 16 bases between them. Germline CDR1 MNHEY, CDR2 SMNVEV (reference sequence). As DNA, the CDR3 is TGTGCCAGCACCCGAGGAGACTCCCTCTACGAGCAGTACTTC. Encoded protein: CASTRGDSLYEQYF.

The J gene is TRBJ2-1, the V gene TRBV10-3; 8 nucleotides line up with TRBD2. Trimming cost V 4 bases and J 0 bases; bases outside gene matches: 17. Per germline, CDR1 ENHRY and CDR2 SYGVKD. The CDR3 runs to 20 residues. CDR3 amino acids: CAISVRKSGRVGSSYNEQFF. CDR3 coding DNA: TGTGCCATCAGTGTGCGGAAGAGCGGGAGAGTGGGGAGCTCCTACAATGAGCAGTTCTTC.

The V call is TRBV19, the J call TRBJ1-5; 8 bases align to TRBD1. The CDR3 loop spans 14 amino acids. The germline gives CDR1 LNHDA, CDR2 SQIVND (reference sequence). After removal of 4 bases from V and 7 bases from J, the junction contained 6 bases not matched to a gene. For the CDR3, the DNA is TGTGCCAGTAGTAGTCAGGGGGCACGGCAGCCCCAGCATTTT. Its translation is CASSSQGARQPQHF.

This clone was picked up one time. This chain links TRBV6-1 with TRBJ1-6, with 9 bases matching TRBD1. The V gene's germline CDR1 is MNHNS and CDR2 SASEGT. This CDR3 region has 20 residues. V was pared by 3 bases and J by 10 bases, with 22 bases of the junction left unmatched. The DNA of the CDR3 is TGTGCCAGCAGTGACGTCTTACTACCGTGGGGGACAGGGTTAGGATCACCCCTCCACTTT. It encodes CASSDVLLPWGTGLGSPLHF.

The rearrangement links TRBV4-3 to TRBJ2-1, with TRBD1 identical over 7 bases. Trimming removed 3 bases from V and 2 bases from J; junction bases left unmatched: 10. Germline CDR1 LGHNA, CDR2 YSLEER. The CDR3 spans 17 residues. For the CDR3, the DNA is TGCGCCAGCAGCCAGGAAGGGGGCGTACTTACCTACAATGAGCAGTTCTTC. Its protein is CASSQEGGVLTYNEQFF.

As concerns this clone: Mismatch with germline at one junction end may stem from a read error. This chain uses TRBV7-2 with TRBJ1-1, with unresolved D. The germline CDR1 and CDR2 sequences are SGHTA and FQGNSA. This CDR3 comprises 13 residues. The CDR3 bases are TGTGCCGGCAGCTTGAGTGGGAACACTGAAGCTTTCTTT. It encodes CAGSLSGNTEAFF.

The chain employs TRBV14 and TRBJ2-2; tentatively, D is TRBD2 (5 bases). V was shortened by 4 bases and J by 4 bases, with 16 bases between the two germline ends. CDR3 size: 16 residues. The germline V gene encodes CDR1 SGHDN and CDR2 FVKESK. CDR3 protein: CASSRRRERGTGELFF. CDR3 coding DNA: TGTGCCAGCAGCCGTAGAAGGGAACGGGGCACCGGGGAGCTGTTTTTT.

The chain is built from TRBV5-1 and TRBJ2-3; weak D call: TRBD2 (6 bases). In germline, CDR1 is SGHRS, CDR2 YFSETQ. CDR3 size: 16 residues. V was cut by 0 bases and J by 5 bases, with 16 bases left in between. The CDR3 DNA reads TGCGCCAGCAGCTTGGCTTGGCGGGAAAGGAGAGATACGCAGTATTTT. It yields the protein CASSLAWRERRDTQYF.

CDR3 sequence reads: CASSENDYGYTF. DNA for the CDR3: TGCGCCAGCAGTGAGAATGACTATGGCTACACCTTC. The chain is built from TRBV10-2 and TRBJ1-2; no clear D. V was trimmed by 2 bases and J by 3 bases, leaving 4 bases between them. The CDR3 covers 12 residues. The germline V gene has CDR1 WSHSY and CDR2 SAAADI.

The chain combines TRBV29-1 with TRBJ2-1, with TRBD2 matching 13 bases. Per the germline V gene, CDR1 is SQVTM and CDR2 is ANQGSEA. CDR3 length: 14 residues. The ends lost 6 bases at V and 10 bases at J; junction bases unmatched: 9. CDR3 loop: CSVDGTSGKGEQFF. CDR3 sequence (DNA): TGCAGCGTCGACGGGACTAGCGGGAAGGGCGAGCAGTTCTTC.

The chain carries TRBV7-2 and TRBJ2-1, with 10 bases lining up with TRBD2. The CDR3 has 15 residues. With 1 base clipped from V and 12 bases from J, the junction kept 9 bases outside the gene matches. Per the germline V gene, CDR1 is SGHTA and CDR2 is FQGNSA. This CDR3 is CASSLGDLLAGRQFF. CDR3 nucleotides: TGTGCCAGCAGCTTAGGGGACCTACTAGCGGGACGGCAGTTCTTC.

J is TRBJ2-3 and V is TRBV5-1; D gene uncertain. CDR3 size: 15 residues. V was shortened by 6 bases and J by 2 bases, with 16 bases between the two germline ends. CDR1 SGHRS and CDR2 YFSETQ come from the germline V gene. The CDR3 DNA sequence: TGCGCCAGCACCTTCTTAGGACCCCCCACAGATACGCAGTATTTT. Translated, it gives CASTFLGPPTDTQYF.

The rearrangement links TRBV4-3 to TRBJ2-1, with TRBD2 as a possible D gene (5 bases). Trimming pared 1 base from V and 6 bases from J, leaving 19 bases between. CDR3 length: 17 amino acids. The germline V gene has CDR1 LGHNA and CDR2 YSLEER. For the CDR3, the DNA is TGCGCCAGCAGCCAAGGTGGGCCTAGCCCTGAGGTCAATGAGCAGTTCTTC. It translates to CASSQGGPSPEVNEQFF.

The rearrangement joins TRBV7-2 to TRBJ1-5; no definite D call. The CDR3 length is 16 residues. CDR1 is SGHTA and CDR2 is FQGNSA in the germline V gene. V lost 0 bases and J 4 bases, leaving 13 bases between the germline ends. The CDR3 region is CASSLAAGVGNQPQHF. Here the CDR3 DNA reads TGTGCCAGCAGCTTAGCAGCCGGGGTAGGGAATCAGCCCCAGCATTTT.

V gene TRBV27 combines with J gene TRBJ1-5; 7 bases match TRBD1. CDR3 size: 18 residues. V was clipped by 6 bases and J by 3 bases; unmatched bases: 17. Germline assignment: CDR1 MNHEY and CDR2 SMNVEV (reference sequence). The CDR3 bases are TGTGCCAGCAGGATGACGAAAGGGACAGCCGGGGACAATCAGCCCCAGCATTTT. As protein: CASRMTKGTAGDNQPQHF.

For this clone: The sample contains more than one DNA sequence encoding this CDR3. The chain recombines TRBV7-6 with TRBJ2-1; TRBD1 aligns across 8 bases. CDR1 is SGHVS and CDR2 is FNYEAQ in the germline V gene. Trimming removed 2 bases from V and 0 bases from J; junction bases left unmatched: 0. The CDR3 sequence is 15 residues long. CDR3 sequence (DNA): TGTGCCAGCAGCTTAACAGGGGGCTCCTACAATGAGCAGTTCTTC. This translates into CASSLTGGSYNEQFF.

V usage is TRBV18 and J usage is TRBJ1-1; D unresolved. V was cut by 3 bases and J by 7 bases, with 12 bases left in between. This CDR3 region has 13 residues. The germline V gene encodes CDR1 KGHSH and CDR2 LQKENI. The CDR3 coding sequence is TGTGCCAGCTCACCGCCGGAGGGTTTTGAAGCTTTCTTT. Protein product: CASSPPEGFEAFF.

This rearrangement joins TRBV27 to TRBJ1-2; D gene uncertain. The V end was cut by 6 bases, the J end by 4 bases, with 12 bases between. Germline lookup yields CDR1 MNHEY and CDR2 SMNVEV (reference sequence). CDR3 length equals 13 residues. Here the CDR3 DNA reads TGTGCCAGCAGGGCTAAGGGAGGCTATGGCTACACCTTC. Amino acid sequence: CASRAKGGYGYTF.

The rearrangement uses TRBV6-6 and TRBJ1-5; a possible D gene is TRBD1 (6 bases). Germline CDR1 MNHNY, CDR2 SVGAGI (reference sequence). Trimming took off 5 bases at V and 2 bases at J, with 13 bases between the two ends. The CDR3 is made up of 15 amino acids. CDR3 loop: CASSNGGAGNQPQHF. For the CDR3, the DNA is TGTGCCAGCAGTAACGGGGGGGCCGGCAATCAGCCCCAGCATTTT.

The chain combines TRBV5-8 with TRBJ2-3; D may be TRBD1 (7 bases). The ends were cut back, 0 bases at V and 1 base at J, with 18 bases in the middle. The germline gives CDR1 SGHTS, CDR2 YDEGEE. The CDR3 has 18 amino acids. The CDR3 DNA sequence: TGTGCCAGCAGCTTGGGCGGGATTACAGGGGTGCGCACAGATACGCAGTATTTT. Translation gives CASSLGGITGVRTDTQYF.

The CDR3 protein is CASSKKGLVGLRSYVKETQYF. The CDR3 coding sequence is TGTGCCAGCAGCAAAAAAGGATTGGTCGGACTTCGCTCCTACGTTAAAGAGACCCAGTACTTC. The V call is TRBV21-1, the J call TRBJ2-5; TRBD2 is taken as the D call from the table, unchecked against the DNA. TRBV21-1 is reported as a pseudogene. The CDR3 consists of 21 residues.

This clone was counted a single time. CDR3 sequence reads: CASSLWRTGGYSYEQYF. CDR3 nucleotides: TGTGCCAGCAGTTTATGGCGAACAGGGGGCTATTCCTACGAGCAGTACTTC. This chain joins TRBV28 and TRBJ2-7; 9 bases are shared with TRBD1. CDR3 length equals 17 residues. Germline assignment: CDR1 MDHEN and CDR2 SYDVKM. The J segment lost 1 base and the V segment lost 0 bases, leaving 7 bases of the junction unmatched.

The gene calls are TRBV28 and TRBJ1-3; tentative D call: TRBD1 (5 bases). Germline V lookup: CDR1 MDHEN, CDR2 SYDVKM. V was clipped by 4 bases and J by 1 base, with 17 bases between them. This CDR3 has 17 amino acids. CDR3 nucleotide sequence: TGTGCCAGCAGTTCCCCCAGGGAGGGCCAATCTGGAAACACCATATATTTT. Encoded protein: CASSSPREGQSGNTIYF. Supplemented by reference TRBV28 and TRBJ1-3, the full variable domain reads DVKVTQSSRYLVKRTGEKVFLECVQDMDHENMFWYRQDPGLGLRLIYFSYDVKMKEKGDIPEGYSVSREKKERFSLILESASTNQTSMYLCASSSPREGQSGNTIYFGEGSWLTVV.

The chain uses TRBV28 and TRBJ2-5; D may be TRBD1 or TRBD2 (7 bases each). The CDR3 extends over 15 amino acids. The V gene's germline CDR1 is MDHEN and CDR2 SYDVKM. The V end was cut by 6 bases, the J end by 5 bases, with 19 bases between. As DNA, the CDR3 is TGTGCCAGCAGCCCGCTCAGGGGGGGTAGGGAGACCCAGTACTTC. It specifies CASSPLRGGRETQYF. Full variable domain (missing parts from reference TRBV28 and TRBJ2-5): DVKVTQSSRYLVKRTGEKVFLECVQDMDHENMFWYRQDPGLGLRLIYFSYDVKMKEKGDIPEGYSVSREKKERFSLILESASTNQTSMYLCASSPLRGGRETQYFGPGTRLLVL.

The chain has TRBV19 and TRBJ1-4; D remains unclear. Germline values: CDR1 LNHDA, CDR2 SQIVND (reference sequence). The CDR3 spans 15 residues. V lost 4 bases, J lost 0 bases, and 9 bases lay in between. The CDR3 sequence is CASSTVAPTNEKLFF. The CDR3 DNA sequence: TGTGCCAGTAGTACCGTTGCACCAACTAATGAAAAACTGTTTTTT.